This TCR beta chain was identified during a study of cytomegalovirus exposure and HLA in healthy donors. The study ran its PCR with 60 Vbeta and 13 Jbeta primers. Data came from immunoSEQ multiplex PCR; TCRdb stores just in-frame clones and leaves some out. The table includes roughly 200,000 clones, 77% detected once. The TCR comes from a woman aged 55-75 years in good health and CMV-seropositive. Input material: PBMCs.

As DNA, the CDR3 is TGTGCCAGCAGCTGGGCCGACGGTACGGAGACCCAGTACTTC. Translated: CASSWADGTETQYF. The V and J genes are TRBV7-9 and TRBJ2-5; no firm D call. V lost 4 bases to trimming and J lost 5 bases, with 14 bases between them. The CDR3 is 14 amino acids. Germline loops: CDR1 SEHNR, CDR2 FQNEAQ (reference sequence).